This T cell receptor beta chain was identified during a study of blood T cells in healthy people across ages. In the study overall: Template switching captured about one barcoded beta molecule per two T cells.

The sample, about 10 milliliters of peripheral blood, was drawn from each donor. The authors isolated at least 6 million PBMCs per sample. Each sample yielded at least 5.5 micrograms of PBMC total RNA. Alongside a J-beta primer mix, a sample-barcoded 5' primer served in a second PCR lasting about 6 to 11 cycles. Each CDR3 protein is one row after TCRdb ran MiXCR on the 5' RACE reads. The top ten hold approximately 14% of the sample, which has 600,000 or so distinct CDR3 sequences, approximately 30% seen once. This CDR3 is 14 amino acids long. V was pared by 6 bases and J by 7 bases, with 18 bases between. Germline CDR1 reads GTSNPN; CDR2 reads SVGIG (reference sequence).

The chain links TRBV30 to TRBJ1-4, with D possibly matching TRBD1 (6 bases). The source of this sequence is a woman of 80 years or more in good health. The sequenced sample consisted of blood. Written as DNA, the CDR3 is TGTGCCTGCAACCAGTTCCGGGACACTGAAAAACTGTTTTTT. Its translation is CACNQFRDTEKLFF.